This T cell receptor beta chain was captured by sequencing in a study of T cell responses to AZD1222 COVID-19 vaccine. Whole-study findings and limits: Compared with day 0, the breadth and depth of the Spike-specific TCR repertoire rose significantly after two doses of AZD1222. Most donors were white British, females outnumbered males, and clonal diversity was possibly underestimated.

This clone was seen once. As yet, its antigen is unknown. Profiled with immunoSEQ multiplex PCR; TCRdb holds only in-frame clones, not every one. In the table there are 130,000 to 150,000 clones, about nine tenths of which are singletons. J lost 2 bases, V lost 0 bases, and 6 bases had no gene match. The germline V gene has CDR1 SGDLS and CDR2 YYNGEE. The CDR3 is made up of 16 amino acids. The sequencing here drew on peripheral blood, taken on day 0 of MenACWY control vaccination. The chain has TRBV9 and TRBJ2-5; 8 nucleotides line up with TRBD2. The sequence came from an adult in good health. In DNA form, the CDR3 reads TGTGCCAGCAGCGTAGGGTCTAGCGGGTTTCAAGAGACCCAGTACTTC. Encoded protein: CASSVGSSGFQETQYF.